The T cell receptor (beta chain) under discussion was sequenced for a study of blood T cell repertoires in COVID-19. TCRdb's table, derived via immunoSEQ multiplex PCR, lists solely in-frame clones and lacks some. Of some 400,000 clones detected, nearly 90% appear once; the ten largest clones hold around 1.7%. Across 20 to 25 US areas, participants ranged in age from roughly 18 to 95 years. The CDR3 runs to 17 residues. With 3 bases removed from V and 0 bases from J, the gap between germline ends came to 15 bases. In germline, CDR1 is SEHNR, CDR2 FQNEAQ (reference sequence). The clonotype was recovered from a woman in her 30s who had recovered from COVID-19. Material: PBMCs or T cells enriched from blood (not recorded which). The rearrangement links TRBV7-9 to TRBJ1-3, with TRBD1 as a possible D gene (6 bases). The CDR3 DNA reads as TGTGCCAGCAGCTTCCGACAGGAAAGAAGCTCTGGAAACACCATATATTTT. It is translated as CASSFRQERSSGNTIYF.